The 17 T cell receptor beta chains below were found in one sample sequenced in a study of blood T cell repertoires in COVID-19. Data came from immunoSEQ multiplex PCR; TCRdb stores just in-frame clones and leaves some out. The sample consists of around 39,000 clones, approximately 83% of them appearing once. Sequences were obtained from peripheral blood. These receptors all stem from a man aged 35 to 55 with active COVID-19.

V is TRBV29-1 and J is TRBJ2-1; D is perhaps TRBD1 (6 bases). The CDR3 runs to 11 residues. Trimming removed 2 bases at V and 13 bases at J, with 12 bases between. CDR1 and CDR2 from the germline V gene are SQVTM and ANQGSEA. The CDR3 bases are TGCAGCGTTGAAAGGGGGTCAGTACAGTTCTTC. Amino acid sequence: CSVERGSVQFF.

The chain links TRBV6-6 to TRBJ2-2, with no clear D. The V end lost 2 bases, the J end lost 1 base, and 5 bases lay between the germline ends. CDR3 size: 14 residues. Germline values: CDR1 MNHNY, CDR2 SVGAGI (reference sequence). CDR3 nucleotides: TGTGCCAGCAGTTACCTACGGAACACCGGGGAGCTGTTTTTT. This sequence encodes CASSYLRNTGELFF.

The V gene is TRBV7-9, the J gene TRBJ2-7; the match to TRBD2 covers 8 bases. Germline V gives CDR1 SEHNR, CDR2 FQNEAQ (reference sequence). V was clipped by 4 bases and J by 3 bases; unmatched bases: 8. The CDR3 consists of 15 residues. As DNA, the CDR3 is TGTGCCAGCAGCTCGACTAGCGAGGCCCTCTACGAGCAGTACTTC. Encoded protein: CASSSTSEALYEQYF.

The chain links TRBV25-1 to TRBJ1-5; TRBD1 matches at 10 bases. The length of the CDR3 is 16 residues. The V gene's germline CDR1 is MGHDK and CDR2 SYGVNS. V dropped 4 bases and J dropped 3; count of bases not matched to a gene: 6. The CDR3 spells CASSGGDRGLNQPQHF. CDR3 DNA: TGTGCCAGCAGTGGCGGGGACAGGGGCCTCAATCAGCCCCAGCATTTT.

The chain joins TRBV21-1 to TRBJ2-1; the table gives TRBD2 as D, unverified against the DNA. TRBV21-1 constitutes a pseudogene. This CDR3 is 17 amino acids long. Here the CDR3 DNA reads TGTGCCAGCAGCAAACCGGGACTACACAGCTCCTACAATGAGCAGTTCTTC. Translated, it gives CASSKPGLHSSYNEQFF.

The chain couples TRBV30 to TRBJ2-7, with 12 bases identical to TRBD2. This CDR3 region has 13 residues. Germline V gene lookup returns CDR1 GTSNPN and CDR2 SVGIG (reference sequence). With V trimmed by 6 bases and J by 6 bases, 6 bases remained unmatched. CDR3 region: CACSPSGRGEQYF. The DNA for the CDR3 is TGTGCCTGCAGCCCTAGCGGGAGGGGCGAGCAGTACTTC.

The V gene is TRBV28, the J gene TRBJ1-4; tentatively, D is TRBD1 (6 bases). With 3 bases removed from V and 7 bases from J, the gap between germline ends came to 15 bases. The CDR3 is 15 amino acids. Germline assignment: CDR1 MDHEN and CDR2 SYDVKM. The CDR3 DNA is TGTGCCAGCAGTTTTTTTGAGGGGGTGGGTGAAAAACTGTTTTTT. Residues: CASSFFEGVGEKLFF.

In its sample, this clone was seen a few times. The V and J genes are TRBV5-1 and TRBJ2-3; D remains ambiguous. The CDR3 loop spans 14 amino acids. The germline V gene encodes CDR1 SGHRS and CDR2 YFSETQ. Trimming took off 0 bases at V and 0 bases at J, with 5 bases between the two ends. CDR3 residues: CASSLERSTDTQYF. Written as DNA, the CDR3 is TGCGCCAGCAGCTTGGAACGGAGCACAGATACGCAGTATTTT.

The J gene is TRBJ2-7, the V gene TRBV7-3, with 7 positions matching TRBD2. The junction had 2 bases not matched to a gene; V was cut back by 0 bases and J by 6 bases. The CDR3 extends over 13 amino acids. Germline CDR1 reads SGHTA; CDR2 reads FQGTGA. The CDR3 is CASSLTSGGEQYF. The CDR3 coding sequence is TGTGCCAGCAGCTTAACATCGGGGGGCGAGCAGTACTTC.

This chain connects TRBV11-2 to TRBJ2-3; 7 bases fit TRBD2. CDR1 is SGHAT, CDR2 FQNNGV, per germline. The CDR3 loop spans 18 amino acids. Unmatched junction bases numbered 12, after V lost 1 base and J lost 2 bases. The CDR3 sequence: CASSLVAVKRDHTDTQYF. The CDR3 DNA follows: TGTGCCAGCAGCTTAGTAGCGGTCAAGCGGGACCACACAGATACGCAGTATTTT.

This clone is medium-sized by share. The CDR3 loop is CASSQGTGRYEQYF. DNA for the CDR3: TGTGCCAGCAGCCAAGGGACAGGGAGGTACGAGCAGTACTTC. The rearrangement joins TRBV4-2 to TRBJ2-7; 8 positions match TRBD1. CDR3 length: 14 residues. V gave up 1 base and J gave up 4 bases; unmatched junction bases: 3. Germline-derived CDR1 and CDR2 are LGHNA and YNFKEQ.

The chain links TRBV3-1 (or the pseudogene TRBV3-2) to TRBJ2-7, with TRBD2 matching 10 bases. This CDR3 is built from 14 residues. With 4 bases clipped from V and 6 bases from J, the junction kept 6 bases outside the gene matches. Germline V gene data show CDR1 as LGHDT and CDR2 as YNNKEL (reference sequence). CDR3 region: CASSLSGGTGEQYF. Here the CDR3 DNA reads TGTGCCAGCAGCCTTAGCGGGGGGACCGGCGAGCAGTACTTC.

This chain connects TRBV6-4 to TRBJ2-1, with 14 bases matching TRBD2. Germline CDR1 and CDR2: MRHNA and SNTAGT. V dropped 0 bases and J dropped 6; count of bases not matched to a gene: 1. The CDR3 spans 16 residues. In nucleotides, the CDR3 is TGTGCCAGCAGTGACTCCGGGACTAGCGGGAGCAATGAGCAGTTCTTC. This translates into CASSDSGTSGSNEQFF.

The chain carries TRBV6-5 and TRBJ2-3, with D tentatively TRBD2 (5 bases). Germline CDR1 and CDR2: MNHEY and SVGAGI. The V and J ends lost 7 bases and 6 bases respectively, with 11 bases between them. The CDR3 is made up of 12 amino acids. As DNA, the CDR3 is TGTGCCAGCAATAGCGAGGGCGATACGCAGTATTTT. Its translation is CASNSEGDTQYF.

The chain couples TRBV5-4 to TRBJ1-1; D is unresolved. CDR1 SGHNT and CDR2 YYREEE come from the germline V gene (reference sequence). Trimming shortened V by 1 base and J by 1 base, and 5 bases separated the two germline ends. The CDR3 has 13 amino acids. CDR3 nucleotide sequence: TGTGCCAGCAGCTTGCTGTGGAACACTGAAGCTTTCTTT. This gives the protein CASSLLWNTEAFF.

This clone was seen just once. The CDR3 region has the DNA TGTGCCAGCAGCTTAGCCCTAGCGGGAGGGCCTGGGGACGAGCAGTACTTC. It translates to CASSLALAGGPGDEQYF. This rearrangement joins TRBV7-6 to TRBJ2-7, with TRBD2 matching over 12 bases. Germline values: CDR1 SGHVS, CDR2 FNYEAQ. This CDR3 has 17 amino acids. The V and J ends lost 0 bases and 5 bases, in that order; junction bases with no gene match: 8.

The chain links TRBV11-2 to TRBJ1-2; possibly TRBD1 for D (6 bases). The CDR3 extends over 14 amino acids. Germline lookup yields CDR1 SGHAT and CDR2 FQNNGV. Trimming took 1 base from V and 7 from J, leaving 13 bases between them. CDR3 protein: CASSLVGGVAGYTF. The CDR3 DNA sequence: TGTGCCAGCAGCTTAGTAGGGGGGGTGGCTGGCTACACCTTC.